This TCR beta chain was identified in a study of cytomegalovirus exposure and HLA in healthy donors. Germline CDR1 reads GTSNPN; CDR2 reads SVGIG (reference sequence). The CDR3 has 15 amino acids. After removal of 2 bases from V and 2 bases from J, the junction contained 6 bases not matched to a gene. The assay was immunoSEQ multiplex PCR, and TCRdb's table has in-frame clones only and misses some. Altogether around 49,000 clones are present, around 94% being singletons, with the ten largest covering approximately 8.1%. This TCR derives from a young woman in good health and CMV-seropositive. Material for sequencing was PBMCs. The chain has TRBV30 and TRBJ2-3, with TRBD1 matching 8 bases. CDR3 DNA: TGTGCCTGGAGTACCGACAGGGGACTCACAGATACGCAGTATTTT. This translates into CAWSTDRGLTDTQYF.